A selection of T cell receptor beta chains follows, all from one sample in a study of molecular identifiers for immune sequencing clone quantification. From the PCR reads, TCRdb called clonotypes with MiXCR, one entry per CDR3 protein. The repertoire consists of about 640,000 distinct CDR3 sequences, with 15% to 20% occurring once and the leading ten covering 0.85% to 0.9%. Source material: naive CD8+ T cells from blood, with Jurkat cell RNA spiked in. The receptors here all came from a human donor in good health. Some libraries in this study had Jurkat cell RNA spiked in. Both conserved end residues are part of each CDR3. Each record gives: clone size, V gene, D gene, J gene, CDR3 DNA, CDR3 protein. A D gene is named only where the DNA matches it firmly. The listing skips clone size in some rows; elsewhere it reads once, few, many or a size class.

>few|TRBV7-9|.|TRBJ1-1
TGTGCCAGCAGCTTACTTCGCTCGGGCCTGAACACTGAAGCTTTCTTT
CASSLLRSGLNTEAFF
>few|TRBV10-2|.|TRBJ2-2
TGCGCCAGCAGTGAAGTTAGGGACGGCGGGGAGCTGTTTTTT
CASSEVRDGGELFF
>many|TRBV28|TRBD1|TRBJ1-1
TGTGCCAGCAGTTCCCTGGGACAGGGGATCGACACTGAAGCTTTCTTT
CASSSLGQGIDTEAFF
>.|TRBV12-3/TRBV12-4|.|TRBJ2-3
TGTGCCAGCAGTTTAACCCAGGAGTCCAAGCTGATGTCAGTGGTGGGGAGCACAGATACGCAGTATTTT
CASSLTQESKLMSVVGSTDTQYF
>few|TRBV7-6|TRBD2|TRBJ2-7
TGTGCCACGGGAGGAACGGGCTACGAGCAGTACTTC
CATGGTGYEQYF
>many|TRBV28|TRBD2|TRBJ2-3
TGTGCCAGCAGTCACCAGCGGGAGCAGACTAGCACAGATACGCAGTATTTT
CASSHQREQTSTDTQYF
>.|TRBV7-8|.|TRBJ2-7
TGTGCCAGCAGCTTAGGTTACACAACCTACGAGCAGTACTTC
CASSLGYTTYEQYF
>few|TRBV10-1|.|TRBJ2-1
TGCGCCAGCAGTGATACCAAACCGTCCAGGCGGAATTCCTACAATGAGCAGTTCTTC
CASSDTKPSRRNSYNEQFF
>many|TRBV29-1|TRBD2|TRBJ2-1
TGCAGCGTTGAAGAGGGACTAGCGTCCTACAATGAGCAGTTCTTC
CSVEEGLASYNEQFF
>many|TRBV13|TRBD2|TRBJ2-2
TGTGCCAGCAGCTCAGCGGGAGTTGACACCGGGGAGCTGTTTTTT
CASSSAGVDTGELFF
>many|TRBV19|TRBD1|TRBJ2-3
TGTGCCAGTAGTATCGCCGGACAGGGGTTGGATACGCAGTATTTT
CASSIAGQGLDTQYF
>many|TRBV12-3/TRBV12-4|.|TRBJ2-7
TGTGCCAGCAGCTTAAGCAGGGACGAGCAGTACTTC
CASSLSRDEQYF
>many|TRBV7-9|.|TRBJ2-3
TGTGCCAGCAGCCACCCATCCTCAGATACGCAGTATTTT
CASSHPSSDTQYF
>few|TRBV20-1|.|TRBJ1-2
TGCAGTGCTAGCGATGGGGCCAACTATGGCTACACCTTC
CSASDGANYGYTF
>many|TRBV13|.|TRBJ2-7
TGTGCCAGCAGCTTAGTACGATCCGAGCAGTACTTC
CASSLVRSEQYF
>many|TRBV6-2/TRBV6-3|.|TRBJ2-2
TGTGCCAGCAGTTACGAACAGAACACCGGGGAGCTGTTTTTT
CASSYEQNTGELFF
>many|TRBV4-3|.|TRBJ2-7
TGCGCCAGCAGCCAAGGTCGGACCGGCCCCTACGAGCAGTACTTC
CASSQGRTGPYEQYF
>many|TRBV7-9|TRBD1|TRBJ2-4
TGTGCCAGCAGCTTAGACAGGGGGCTGAACATTCAGTACTTC
CASSLDRGLNIQYF
>many|TRBV7-9|.|TRBJ2-2
TGTGCCAGCAGCTTTCCTCGGGGGAATACCGGGGAGCTGTTTTTT
CASSFPRGNTGELFF
>few|TRBV11-2|TRBD2|TRBJ2-3
TGTGCCAGCAGCTTAGAGGGCTTAGCGGGGGGTTGGGCAGATACGCAGTATTTT
CASSLEGLAGGWADTQYF
>many|TRBV9|.|TRBJ2-5
TGTGCCAGCAGCCTAGCTGGAATGCAAGAGACCCAGTACTTC
CASSLAGMQETQYF
>many|TRBV15|TRBD1|TRBJ2-7
TGTGCCACCAGCAGAGGTACAGGGGTCAACTACGAGCAGTACTTC
CATSRGTGVNYEQYF
>many|TRBV7-9|.|TRBJ1-1
TGTGCCAGCAGCGAATCGAACACTGAAGCTTTCTTT
CASSESNTEAFF
>many|TRBV6-6|TRBD1|TRBJ1-5
TGTGCCAGCAGTTACTCCGACAGGGAGGGTTATATCCAGCCCCAGCATTTT
CASSYSDREGYIQPQHF
>many|TRBV6-5|.|TRBJ1-6
TGTGCCAGCAGTTACGATGGGGGATGGTCCTATAATTCACCCCTCCACTTT
CASSYDGGWSYNSPLHF
>.|TRBV4-1|TRBD1|TRBJ1-4
TGCGCCAGCAGCCAACCCCCGGGACAGGGGGCATTAAGCGAAAAACTGGTTTTT
CASSQPPGQGALSEKLVF
>many|TRBV4-1|TRBD2|TRBJ2-2
TGCGCCAGCAGCCGGGGGACTAGCGGGGAAACCGGGGAGCTGTTTTTT
CASSRGTSGETGELFF
>.|TRBV2|.|TRBJ1-6
TGTGCCAGCAGTACCACCGGGACCGCAATGCCCCTCCACTTT
CASSTTGTAMPLHF
>many|TRBV13|TRBD1|TRBJ1-1
TGTGCCAGCAGGCTAGGGAGGGCAGGGGGAACGAACACTGAAGCTTTCTTT
CASRLGRAGGTNTEAFF
>.|TRBV27|TRBD1|TRBJ1-1
TGTGCCAGCAGTTATAGGACAGGGACCCTAGATGAAGCTTTCTTT
CASSYRTGTLDEAFF
>many|TRBV12-5|.|TRBJ2-3
TGTGCTAGTGGTTTGGTACTTGGAGATACGCAGTATTTT
CASGLVLGDTQYF
>.|TRBV7-9|.|TRBJ2-2
TGTGCCAGCAGGGGATACGGGGAGCTGTCTTTT
CASRGYGELSF
>.|TRBV11-3|.|TRBJ2-7
TGTGCCAGCAGCTTACGGTCTGGGGGGCGCCCCTCAAACCCCTCCTACGAGCAGTACTTC
CASSLRSGGRPSNPSYEQYF
>few|TRBV9|.|TRBJ2-1
TGTGCCAGCAGCGTCAGTAGGGCCGGGCCTCAGGGGAGCTCCTACAATGAGCAGTTCTTC
CASSVSRAGPQGSSYNEQFF
>many|TRBV7-2|TRBD2|TRBJ2-3
TGTGCCAGCAGCTTAGGGAAATGGTGGCAAGACCAAACTAGCGGACCCACAGATACGCAGTATTTT
CASSLGKWWQDQTSGPTDTQYF
>many|TRBV7-9|TRBD2|TRBJ2-5
TGTGCCAGCAGCTTATCTGGTTATCTAGCGGGACGAGAGACCCAGTACTTC
CASSLSGYLAGRETQYF
>few|TRBV6-2/TRBV6-3|.|TRBJ2-2
TGTGCCAGCAGCCAAGGGTGGCGGGGGCCGGACACCGGGGAGCTGTTTTTT
CASSQGWRGPDTGELFF
>.|TRBV7-3|TRBD2|TRBJ2-3
TGTGCCAGCAGCTTATGGGGTGCGGGAGGCCTTACAGATACGCAGTATTTT
CASSLWGAGGLTDTQYF